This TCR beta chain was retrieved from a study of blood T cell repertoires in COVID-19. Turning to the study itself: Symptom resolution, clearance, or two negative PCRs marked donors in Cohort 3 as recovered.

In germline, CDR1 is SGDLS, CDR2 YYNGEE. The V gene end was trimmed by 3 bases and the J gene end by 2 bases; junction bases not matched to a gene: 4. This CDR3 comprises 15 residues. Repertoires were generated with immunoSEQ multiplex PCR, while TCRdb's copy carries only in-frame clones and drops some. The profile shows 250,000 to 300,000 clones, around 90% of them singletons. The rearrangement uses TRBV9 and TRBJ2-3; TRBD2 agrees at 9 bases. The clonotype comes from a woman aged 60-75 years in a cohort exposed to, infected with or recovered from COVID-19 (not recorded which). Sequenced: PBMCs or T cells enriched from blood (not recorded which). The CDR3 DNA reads TGTGCCAGCAGCGATAGCGGGAGATACACAGATACGCAGTATTTT. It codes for CASSDSGRYTDTQYF.